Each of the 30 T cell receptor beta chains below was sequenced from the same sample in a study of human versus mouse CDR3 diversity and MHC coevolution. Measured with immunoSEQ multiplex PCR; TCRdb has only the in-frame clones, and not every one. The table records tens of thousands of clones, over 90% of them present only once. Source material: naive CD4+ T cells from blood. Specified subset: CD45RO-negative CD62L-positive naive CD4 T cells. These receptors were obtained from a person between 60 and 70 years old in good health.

The chain's CDR3 is CASSVAGLAYNEQFF. In DNA form, the CDR3 reads TGTGCCAGCAGCGTAGCGGGACTGGCCTACAATGAGCAGTTCTTC. This chain uses TRBV2 with TRBJ2-1; 8 nucleotides line up with TRBD2. Germline V gene data show CDR1 as SNHLY and CDR2 as FYNNEI. This CDR3 comprises 15 residues. J was trimmed by 2 bases and V by 6 bases; bases with no gene match: 6.

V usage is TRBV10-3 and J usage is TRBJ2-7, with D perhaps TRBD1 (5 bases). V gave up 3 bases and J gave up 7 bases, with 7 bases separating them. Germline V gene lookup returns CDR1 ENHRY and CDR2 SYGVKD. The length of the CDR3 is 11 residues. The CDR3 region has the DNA TGTGCCATCAGTGAATCAGGGGAGCAGTACTTC. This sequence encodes CAISESGEQYF.

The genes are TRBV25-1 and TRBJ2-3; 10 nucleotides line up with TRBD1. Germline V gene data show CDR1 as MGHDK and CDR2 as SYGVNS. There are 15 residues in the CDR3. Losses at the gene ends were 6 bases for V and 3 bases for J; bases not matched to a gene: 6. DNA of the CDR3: TGTGCCAGCAGCCCTGGACAGGGGGTTACAGATACGCAGTATTTT. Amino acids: CASSPGQGVTDTQYF.

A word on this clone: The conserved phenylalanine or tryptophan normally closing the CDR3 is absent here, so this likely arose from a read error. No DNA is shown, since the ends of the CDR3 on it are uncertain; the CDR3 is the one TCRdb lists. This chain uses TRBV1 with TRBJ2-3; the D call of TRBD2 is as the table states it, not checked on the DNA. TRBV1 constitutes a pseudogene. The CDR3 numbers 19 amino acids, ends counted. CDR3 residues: CTSSQDQRVEGGRQMTRRI.

The CDR3 DNA follows: TGTGCCAGGGGGGGGGTTAACAATCAGCCCCAGCATTTT. Its translation is CARGGVNNQPQHF. The rearrangement joins TRBV21-1 to TRBJ1-5. TRBV21-1 is a recognized pseudogene. This CDR3 spans 13 amino acids.

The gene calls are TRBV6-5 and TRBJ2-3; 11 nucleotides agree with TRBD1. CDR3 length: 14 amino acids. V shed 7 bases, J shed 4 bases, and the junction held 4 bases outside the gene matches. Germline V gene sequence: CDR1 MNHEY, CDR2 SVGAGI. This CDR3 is CASNPGQGADTQYF. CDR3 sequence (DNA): TGTGCCAGCAACCCGGGACAGGGGGCAGATACGCAGTATTTT.

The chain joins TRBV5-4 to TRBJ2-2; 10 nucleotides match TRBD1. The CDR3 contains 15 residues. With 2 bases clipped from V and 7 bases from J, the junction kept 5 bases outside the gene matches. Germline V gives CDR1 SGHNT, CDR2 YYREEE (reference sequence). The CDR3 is CASSFGTGDVGELFF. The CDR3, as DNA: TGTGCCAGCAGCTTCGGGACAGGGGACGTCGGGGAGCTGTTTTTT.

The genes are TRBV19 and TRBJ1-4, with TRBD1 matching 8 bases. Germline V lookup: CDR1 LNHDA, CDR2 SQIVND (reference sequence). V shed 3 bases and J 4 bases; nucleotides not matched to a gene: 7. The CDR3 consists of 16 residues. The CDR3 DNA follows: TGTGCCAGTAGTATCCTGCAGGGGGCCCTTAATGAAAAACTGTTTTTT. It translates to CASSILQGALNEKLFF.

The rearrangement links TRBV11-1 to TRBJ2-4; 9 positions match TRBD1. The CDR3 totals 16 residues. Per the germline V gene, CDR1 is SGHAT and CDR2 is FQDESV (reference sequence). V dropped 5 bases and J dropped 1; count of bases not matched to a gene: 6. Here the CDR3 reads CASSPGQGLAKNIQYF. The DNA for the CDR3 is TGTGCCAGCAGCCCTGGACAGGGGTTGGCCAAAAACATTCAGTACTTC.

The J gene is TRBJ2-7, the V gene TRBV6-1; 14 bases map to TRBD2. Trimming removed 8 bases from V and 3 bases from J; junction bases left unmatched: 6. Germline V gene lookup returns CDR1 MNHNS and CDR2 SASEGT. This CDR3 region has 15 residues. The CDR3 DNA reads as TGTGCCAGCGGGGGGACTAGCGGGAGTAGCTACGAGCAGTACTTC. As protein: CASGGTSGSSYEQYF.

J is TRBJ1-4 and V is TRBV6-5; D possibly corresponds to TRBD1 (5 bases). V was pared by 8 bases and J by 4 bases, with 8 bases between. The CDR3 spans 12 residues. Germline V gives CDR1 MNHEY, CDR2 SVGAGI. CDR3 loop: CASADNNEKLFF. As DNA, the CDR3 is TGTGCCAGCGCGGACAATAATGAAAAACTGTTTTTT.

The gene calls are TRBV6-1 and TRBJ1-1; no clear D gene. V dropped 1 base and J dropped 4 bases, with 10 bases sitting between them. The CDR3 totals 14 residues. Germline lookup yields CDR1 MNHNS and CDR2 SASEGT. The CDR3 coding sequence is TGTGCCAGCAGTGAAGTATTGGCGGGCACTGAAGCTTTCTTT. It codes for CASSEVLAGTEAFF.

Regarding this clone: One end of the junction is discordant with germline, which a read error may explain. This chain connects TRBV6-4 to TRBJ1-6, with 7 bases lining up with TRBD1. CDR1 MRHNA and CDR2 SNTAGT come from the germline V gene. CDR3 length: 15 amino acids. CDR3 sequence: CASGESTGFVSPLHF. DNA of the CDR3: TGTGCCAGCGGTGAATCGACAGGGTTTGTTTCACCCCTCCACTTT.

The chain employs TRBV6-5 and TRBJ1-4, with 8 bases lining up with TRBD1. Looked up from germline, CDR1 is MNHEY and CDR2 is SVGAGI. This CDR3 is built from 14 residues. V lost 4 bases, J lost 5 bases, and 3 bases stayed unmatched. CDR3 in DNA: TGTGCCAGCAGTTCGCGGACAGGGAATGAAAAACTGTTTTTT. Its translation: CASSSRTGNEKLFF.

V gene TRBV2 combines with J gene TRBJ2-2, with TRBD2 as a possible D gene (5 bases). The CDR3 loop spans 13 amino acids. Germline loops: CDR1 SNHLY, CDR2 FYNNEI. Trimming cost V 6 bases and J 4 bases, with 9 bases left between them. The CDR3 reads CASSGGLTGELFF. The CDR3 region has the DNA TGTGCCAGCAGCGGAGGTCTCACCGGGGAGCTGTTTTTT.

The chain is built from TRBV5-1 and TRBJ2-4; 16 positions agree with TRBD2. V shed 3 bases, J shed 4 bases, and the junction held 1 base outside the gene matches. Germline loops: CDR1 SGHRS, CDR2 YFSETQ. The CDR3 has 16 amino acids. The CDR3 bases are TGCGCCAGCAGCTCGGGACTAGCGGGAGGGAAAAACATTCAGTACTTC. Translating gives CASSSGLAGGKNIQYF.

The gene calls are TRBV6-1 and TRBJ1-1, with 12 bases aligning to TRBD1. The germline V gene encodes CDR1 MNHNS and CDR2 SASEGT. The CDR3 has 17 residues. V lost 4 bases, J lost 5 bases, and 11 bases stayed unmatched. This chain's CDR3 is CASSASGDRGPRTEAFF. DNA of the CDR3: TGTGCCAGCAGTGCTTCGGGGGACAGGGGGCCGAGAACTGAAGCTTTCTTT.

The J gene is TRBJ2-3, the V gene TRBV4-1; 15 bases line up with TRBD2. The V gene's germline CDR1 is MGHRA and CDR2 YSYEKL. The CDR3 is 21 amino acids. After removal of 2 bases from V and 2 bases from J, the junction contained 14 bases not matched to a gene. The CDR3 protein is CASSQPPGLAGGLLVTDTQYF. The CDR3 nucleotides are TGCGCCAGCAGCCAACCCCCGGGACTAGCGGGGGGACTATTGGTCACAGATACGCAGTATTTT.

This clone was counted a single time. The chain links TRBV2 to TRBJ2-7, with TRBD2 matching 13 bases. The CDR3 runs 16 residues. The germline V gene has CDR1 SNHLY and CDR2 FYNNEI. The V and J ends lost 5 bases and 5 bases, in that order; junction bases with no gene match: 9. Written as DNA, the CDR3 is TGTGCCAGCAGTTGGACTAGCGGGAGCACTCGGGACGAGCAGTACTTC. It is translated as CASSWTSGSTRDEQYF.

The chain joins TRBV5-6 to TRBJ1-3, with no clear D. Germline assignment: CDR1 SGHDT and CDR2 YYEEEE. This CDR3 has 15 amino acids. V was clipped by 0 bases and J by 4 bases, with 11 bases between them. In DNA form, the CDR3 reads TGTGCCAGCAGCTTGGCCGGAGCTCACGGAAACACCATATATTTT. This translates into CASSLAGAHGNTIYF. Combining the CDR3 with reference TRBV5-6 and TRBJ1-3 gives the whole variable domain DAGVTQSPTHLIKTRGQQVTLRCSPKSGHDTVSWYQQALGQGPQFIFQYYEEEERQRGNFPDRFSGHQFPNYSSELNVNALLLGDSALYLCASSLAGAHGNTIYFGEGSWLTVV.

The CDR3 here is CASRGLASTGELFF. The CDR3 region has the DNA TGTGCCAGCAGGGGACTAGCTAGCACCGGGGAGCTGTTTTTT. The chain carries TRBV2 and TRBJ2-2, with 9 bases aligning to TRBD2. With V trimmed by 6 bases and J by 4 bases, 3 bases remained unmatched. Germline values: CDR1 SNHLY, CDR2 FYNNEI. CDR3 length: 14 amino acids.

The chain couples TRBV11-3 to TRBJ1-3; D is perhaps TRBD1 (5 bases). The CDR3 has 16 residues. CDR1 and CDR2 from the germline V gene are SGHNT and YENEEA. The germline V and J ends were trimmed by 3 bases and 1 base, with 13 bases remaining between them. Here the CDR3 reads CASSFRGGRSGNTIYF. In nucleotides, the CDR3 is TGTGCCAGCAGCTTTCGGGGGGGTCGTTCTGGAAACACCATATATTTT.

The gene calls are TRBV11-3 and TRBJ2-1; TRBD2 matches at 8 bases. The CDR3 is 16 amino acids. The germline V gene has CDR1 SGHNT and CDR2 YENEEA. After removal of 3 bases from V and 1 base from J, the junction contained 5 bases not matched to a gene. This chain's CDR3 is CASSFHGTSSYNEQFF. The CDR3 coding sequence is TGTGCCAGCAGCTTCCATGGGACTAGTTCCTACAATGAGCAGTTCTTC.

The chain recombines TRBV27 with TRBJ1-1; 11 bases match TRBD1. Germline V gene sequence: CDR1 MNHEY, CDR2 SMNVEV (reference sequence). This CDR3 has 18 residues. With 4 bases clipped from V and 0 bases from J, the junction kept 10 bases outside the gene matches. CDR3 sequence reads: CASSSLSPGQGVNTEAFF. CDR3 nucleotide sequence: TGTGCCAGCAGTTCCCTTTCTCCGGGACAGGGGGTGAACACTGAAGCTTTCTTT.

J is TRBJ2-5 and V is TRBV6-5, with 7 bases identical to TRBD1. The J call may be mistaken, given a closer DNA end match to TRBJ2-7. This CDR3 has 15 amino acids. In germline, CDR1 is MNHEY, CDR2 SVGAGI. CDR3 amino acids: CASSYYRTGPYEQYF. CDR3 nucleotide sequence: TGTGCCAGCAGTTACTACCGGACAGGCCCCTACGAGCAGTACTTC.

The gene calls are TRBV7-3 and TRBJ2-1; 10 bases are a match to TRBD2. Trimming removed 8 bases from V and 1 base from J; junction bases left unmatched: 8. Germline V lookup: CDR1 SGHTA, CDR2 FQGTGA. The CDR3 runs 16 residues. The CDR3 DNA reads TGTGCCAGCTCCACAGAGGGACTAGCGTCCTACAATGAGCAGTTCTTC. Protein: CASSTEGLASYNEQFF.

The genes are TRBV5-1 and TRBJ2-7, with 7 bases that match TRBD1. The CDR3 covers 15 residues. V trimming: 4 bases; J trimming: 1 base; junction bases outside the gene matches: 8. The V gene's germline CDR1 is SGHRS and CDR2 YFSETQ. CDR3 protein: CASSAGTEVSYEQYF. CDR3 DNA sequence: TGCGCCAGCAGCGCCGGGACAGAGGTATCCTACGAGCAGTACTTC.

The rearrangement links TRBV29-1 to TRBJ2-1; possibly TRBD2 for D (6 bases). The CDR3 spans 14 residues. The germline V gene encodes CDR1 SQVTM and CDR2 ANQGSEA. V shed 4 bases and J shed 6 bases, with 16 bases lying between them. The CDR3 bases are TGCAGCGTTGGAAGACTAGTAGGGCTCAATGAGCAGTTCTTC. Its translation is CSVGRLVGLNEQFF.

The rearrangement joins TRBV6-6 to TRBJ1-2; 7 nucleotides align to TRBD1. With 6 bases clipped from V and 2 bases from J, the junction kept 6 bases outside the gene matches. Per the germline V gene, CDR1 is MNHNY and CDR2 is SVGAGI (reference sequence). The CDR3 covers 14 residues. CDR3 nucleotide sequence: TGTGCCAGCAGAATAACAGGGGTGAACTATGGCTACACCTTC. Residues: CASRITGVNYGYTF.

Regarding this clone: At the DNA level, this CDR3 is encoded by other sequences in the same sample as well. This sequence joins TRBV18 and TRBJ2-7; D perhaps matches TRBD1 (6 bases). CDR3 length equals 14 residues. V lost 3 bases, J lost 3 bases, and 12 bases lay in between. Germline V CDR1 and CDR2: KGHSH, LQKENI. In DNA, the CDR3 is TGTGCCAGCTCACCGTCTGGGGGCAGCTACGAGCAGTACTTC. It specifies CASSPSGGSYEQYF.